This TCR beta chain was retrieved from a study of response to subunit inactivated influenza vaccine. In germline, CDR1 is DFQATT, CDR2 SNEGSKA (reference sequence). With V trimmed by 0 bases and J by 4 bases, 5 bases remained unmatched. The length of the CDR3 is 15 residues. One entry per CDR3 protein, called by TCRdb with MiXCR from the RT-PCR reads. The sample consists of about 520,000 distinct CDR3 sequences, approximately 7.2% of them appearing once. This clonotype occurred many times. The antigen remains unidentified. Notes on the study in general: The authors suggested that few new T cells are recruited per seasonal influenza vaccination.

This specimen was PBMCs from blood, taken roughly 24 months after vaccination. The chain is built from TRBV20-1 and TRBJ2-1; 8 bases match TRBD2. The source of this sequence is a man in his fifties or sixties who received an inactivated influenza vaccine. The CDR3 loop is CSARDPSGLYNEQFF. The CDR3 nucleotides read TGCAGTGCTAGAGATCCTAGCGGGTTATACAATGAGCAGTTCTTC.